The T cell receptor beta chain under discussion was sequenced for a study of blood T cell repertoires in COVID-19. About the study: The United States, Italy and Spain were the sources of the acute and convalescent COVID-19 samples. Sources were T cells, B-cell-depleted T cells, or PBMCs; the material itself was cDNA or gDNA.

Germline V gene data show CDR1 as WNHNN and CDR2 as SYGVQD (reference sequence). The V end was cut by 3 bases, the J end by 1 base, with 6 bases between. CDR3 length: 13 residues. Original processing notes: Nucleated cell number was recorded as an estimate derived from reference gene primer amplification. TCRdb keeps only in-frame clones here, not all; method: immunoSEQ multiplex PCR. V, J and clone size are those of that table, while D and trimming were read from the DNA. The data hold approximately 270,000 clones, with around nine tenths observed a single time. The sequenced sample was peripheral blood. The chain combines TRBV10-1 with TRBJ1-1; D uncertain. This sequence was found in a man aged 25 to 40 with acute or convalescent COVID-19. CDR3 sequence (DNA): TGCGCCAGCAGTGAACAGAGGAACACTGAAGCTTTCTTT. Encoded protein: CASSEQRNTEAFF.